This record looks at one T cell receptor beta chain sequence and its context. Primers for the PCR totalled 60 Vbeta and 13 Jbeta. Measured with immunoSEQ multiplex PCR; TCRdb has only the in-frame clones, and not every one. The table has about 150,000 clones, around 83% seen once. The data were obtained in a study of cytomegalovirus exposure and HLA in healthy donors. The CDR3 is 15 residues long. CDR1 and CDR2 (germline): LGHNA, YSLEER. Trimming cost V 1 base and J 2 bases, with 8 bases left between them. The clonotype originates from a woman aged 18-35 years in good health and CMV-seronegative. This chain connects TRBV4-3 to TRBJ2-2, with a tentative D call TRBD2 (6 bases). Sequenced: PBMCs. The chain's CDR3 is CASSQAGSNTGELFF. In DNA, the CDR3 is TGCGCCAGCAGCCAAGCCGGGAGCAACACCGGGGAGCTGTTTTTT.